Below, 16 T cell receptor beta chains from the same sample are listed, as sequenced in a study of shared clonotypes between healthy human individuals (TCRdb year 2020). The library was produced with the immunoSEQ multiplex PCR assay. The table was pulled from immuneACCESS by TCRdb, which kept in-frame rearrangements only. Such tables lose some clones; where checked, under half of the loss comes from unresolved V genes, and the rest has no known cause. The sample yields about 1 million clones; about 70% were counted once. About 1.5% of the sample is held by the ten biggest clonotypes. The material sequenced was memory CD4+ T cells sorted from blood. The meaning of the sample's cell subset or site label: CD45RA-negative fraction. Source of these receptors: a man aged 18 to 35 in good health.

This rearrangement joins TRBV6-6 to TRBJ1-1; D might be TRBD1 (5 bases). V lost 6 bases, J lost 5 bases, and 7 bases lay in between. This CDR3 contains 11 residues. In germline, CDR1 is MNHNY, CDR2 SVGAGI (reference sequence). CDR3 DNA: TGTGCCAGCAGCGGGGGAACTGAAGCTTTCTTT. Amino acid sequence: CASSGGTEAFF.

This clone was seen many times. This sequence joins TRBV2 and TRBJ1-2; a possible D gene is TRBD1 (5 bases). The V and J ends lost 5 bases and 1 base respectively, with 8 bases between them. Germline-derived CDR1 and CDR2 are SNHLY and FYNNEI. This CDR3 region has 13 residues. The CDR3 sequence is CASSPRDNYGYTF. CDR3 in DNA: TGTGCCAGCAGTCCCAGGGATAACTATGGCTACACCTTC. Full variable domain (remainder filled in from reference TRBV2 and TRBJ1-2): EPEVTQTPSHQVTQMGQEVILRCVPISNHLYFYWYRQILGQKVEFLVSFYNNEISEKSEIFDDQFSVERPDGSNFTLKIRSTKLEDSAMYFCASSPRDNYGYTFGSGTRLTVV.

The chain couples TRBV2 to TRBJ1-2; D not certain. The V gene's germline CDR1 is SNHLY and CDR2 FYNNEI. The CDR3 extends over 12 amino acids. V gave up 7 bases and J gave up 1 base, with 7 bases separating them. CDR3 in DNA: TGTGCCAGCACGCCAGTTAACTATGGCTACACCTTC. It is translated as CASTPVNYGYTF.

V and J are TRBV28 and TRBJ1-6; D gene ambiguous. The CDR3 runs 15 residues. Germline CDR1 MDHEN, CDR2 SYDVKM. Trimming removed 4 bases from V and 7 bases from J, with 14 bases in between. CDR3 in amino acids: CASSSDGQGNSPLHF. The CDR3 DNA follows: TGTGCCAGCAGTTCGGACGGGCAAGGGAATTCACCCCTCCACTTT.

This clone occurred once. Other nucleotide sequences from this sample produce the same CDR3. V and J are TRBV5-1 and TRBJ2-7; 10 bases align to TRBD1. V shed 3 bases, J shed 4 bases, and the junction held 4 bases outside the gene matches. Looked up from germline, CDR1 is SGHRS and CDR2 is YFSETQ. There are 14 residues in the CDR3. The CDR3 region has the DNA TGCGCCAGCAGCTCCGGGACAGGGGAATACGAGCAGTACTTC. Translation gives CASSSGTGEYEQYF.

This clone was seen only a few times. This CDR3 is CASNLAGRSYEQYF. CDR3 nucleotide sequence: TGTGCCAGCAATCTGGCAGGGAGATCCTACGAGCAGTACTTC. The rearrangement uses TRBV2 and TRBJ2-7; perhaps D is TRBD1 or TRBD2 (5 bases each). Deletions cut 7 bases from V and 1 base from J, with 14 bases between. The CDR3 spans 14 residues. The germline V gene has CDR1 SNHLY and CDR2 FYNNEI.

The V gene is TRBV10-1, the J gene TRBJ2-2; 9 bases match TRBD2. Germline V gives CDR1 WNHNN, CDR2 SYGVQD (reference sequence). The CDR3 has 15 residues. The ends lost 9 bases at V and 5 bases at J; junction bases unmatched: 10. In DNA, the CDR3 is TGCGCCAGTTCCGGGACTAGCATGAAAACCGGGGAGCTGTTTTTT. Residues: CASSGTSMKTGELFF.

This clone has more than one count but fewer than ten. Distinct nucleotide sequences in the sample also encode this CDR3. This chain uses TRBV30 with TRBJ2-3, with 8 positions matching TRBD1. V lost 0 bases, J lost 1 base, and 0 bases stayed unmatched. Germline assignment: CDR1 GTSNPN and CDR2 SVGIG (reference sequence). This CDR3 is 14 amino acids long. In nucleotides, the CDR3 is TGTGCCTGGAGTGTACAGGGGGGCACAGATACGCAGTATTTT. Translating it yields CAWSVQGGTDTQYF. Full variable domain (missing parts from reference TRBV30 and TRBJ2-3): SQTIHQWPATLVQPVGSPLSLECTVEGTSNPNLYWYRQAAGRGLQLLFYSVGIGQISSEVPQNLSASRPQDRQFILSSKKLLLSDSGFYLCAWSVQGGTDTQYFGPGTRLTVL.

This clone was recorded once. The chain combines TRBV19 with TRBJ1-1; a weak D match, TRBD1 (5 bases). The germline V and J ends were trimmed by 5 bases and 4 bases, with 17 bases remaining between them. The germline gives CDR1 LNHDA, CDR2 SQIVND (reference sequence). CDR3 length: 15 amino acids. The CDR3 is CASSPGAGLSTEAFF. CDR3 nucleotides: TGTGCCAGTAGTCCTGGGGCAGGCCTTAGCACTGAAGCTTTCTTT.

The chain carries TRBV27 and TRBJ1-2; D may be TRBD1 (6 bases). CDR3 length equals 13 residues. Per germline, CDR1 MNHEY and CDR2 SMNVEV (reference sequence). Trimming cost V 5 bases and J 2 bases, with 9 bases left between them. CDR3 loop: CASSRGTNYGYTF. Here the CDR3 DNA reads TGTGCCAGCAGTCGCGGGACAAACTATGGCTACACCTTC.

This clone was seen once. CDR3 DNA sequence: TGTGCCATCAGTGAGGGGGGTTGGAACACTGAAGCTTTCTTT. Translating it yields CAISEGGWNTEAFF. V usage is TRBV10-3 and J usage is TRBJ1-1; maybe TRBD1 (5 bases). From germline, CDR1 is ENHRY and CDR2 SYGVKD. The CDR3 is 14 residues long. Deletions cut 2 bases from V and 1 base from J, with 8 bases between.

The CDR3 DNA reads TGTGCCAGCAGCCCCTGGGCACTAGCGGGGGGGGGTCAAGAGACCCAGTACTTC. It specifies CASSPWALAGGGQETQYF. The chain couples TRBV11-2 to TRBJ2-5; 13 nucleotides align to TRBD2. V gave up 5 bases and J gave up 2 bases; unmatched junction bases: 11. CDR3 length: 18 amino acids. Germline V gene sequence: CDR1 SGHAT, CDR2 FQNNGV.

The CDR3 protein is CAISGEAGLETQYF. For the CDR3, the DNA is TGTGCCATCAGCGGGGAGGCAGGGCTGGAGACCCAGTACTTC. The gene calls are TRBV10-3 and TRBJ2-5, with a tentative D call TRBD2 (6 bases). The V and J ends lost 6 bases and 5 bases respectively, with 16 bases between them. CDR3 size: 14 residues. Per germline, CDR1 ENHRY and CDR2 SYGVKD.

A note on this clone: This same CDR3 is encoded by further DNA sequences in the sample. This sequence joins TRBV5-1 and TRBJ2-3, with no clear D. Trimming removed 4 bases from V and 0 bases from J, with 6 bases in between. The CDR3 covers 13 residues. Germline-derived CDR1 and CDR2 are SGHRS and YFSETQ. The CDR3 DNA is TGCGCCAGCAGCCCTGGGAGCACAGATACGCAGTATTTT. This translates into CASSPGSTDTQYF.

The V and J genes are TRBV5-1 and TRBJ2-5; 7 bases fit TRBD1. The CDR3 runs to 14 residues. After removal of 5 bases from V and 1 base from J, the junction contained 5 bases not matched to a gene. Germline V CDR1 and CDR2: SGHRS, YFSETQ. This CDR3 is CASRWGQIQETQYF. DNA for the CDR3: TGCGCCAGCAGGTGGGGACAGATCCAAGAGACCCAGTACTTC.

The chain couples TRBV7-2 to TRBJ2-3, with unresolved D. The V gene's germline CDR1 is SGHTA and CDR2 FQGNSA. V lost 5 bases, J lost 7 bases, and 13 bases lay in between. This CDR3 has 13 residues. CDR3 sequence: CASSVTSGNTQYF. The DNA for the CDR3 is TGTGCCAGCAGCGTCACCTCAGGAAATACGCAGTATTTT. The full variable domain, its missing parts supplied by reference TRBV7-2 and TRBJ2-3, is GAGVSQSPSNKVTEKGKDVELRCDPISGHTALYWYRQSLGQGLEFLIYFQGNSAPDKSGLPSDRFSAERTGGSVSTLTIQRTQQEDSAVYLCASSVTSGNTQYFGPGTRLTVL.